The rows below give T cell receptor beta chains drawn from one sample of a study of T cell responses to AZD1222 COVID-19 vaccine. Data came from immunoSEQ multiplex PCR; TCRdb stores just in-frame clones and leaves some out. The sample includes roughly 170,000 clones, approximately 94% seen only once; the top ten take around 1.5%. The material was peripheral blood, obtained 28 days after the second AZD1222 dose. These receptors originate from an adult who received the AZD1222 COVID-19 vaccine. The CDR3 runs from the conserved cysteine through the conserved F or W. D genes are given only for firm matches. Where a row states a size, it is once, few, many or the class of an expanded clone; other rows omit it.

v_call	d_call	j_call	clone_size	cdr3_aa	cdr3_nt
TRBV28	.	TRBJ2-2	.	CASRFGTQDTGELFF	TGTGCCAGCAGATTCGGGACTCAAGACACCGGGGAGCTGTTTTTT
TRBV7-2	.	TRBJ1-5	.	CASSLGGGNQPQHF	TGTGCCAGCAGCTTGGGGGGTGGCAATCAGCCCCAGCATTTT
TRBV6-5	.	TRBJ2-1	.	CASSYDRSSYNEQFF	TGTGCCAGCAGTTACGACAGGAGCTCCTACAATGAGCAGTTCTTC
TRBV28	.	TRBJ2-1	.	CASSKRGPYNEQFF	TGTGCCAGCAGTAAGAGGGGACCCTACAATGAGCAGTTCTTC
TRBV19	.	TRBJ1-1	few	CASSMQPGGEAFF	TGTGCCAGTAGTATGCAGCCGGGGGGTGAAGCTTTCTTT
TRBV6-5	.	TRBJ1-1	once	CASRWQGVNTEAFF	TGTGCCAGCAGATGGCAGGGTGTGAACACTGAAGCTTTCTTT
TRBV12-5	.	TRBJ1-1	.	CASGLGKGPLEAFF	TGTGCTAGTGGTTTGGGCAAGGGACCCCTAGAAGCTTTCTTT
TRBV5-1	.	TRBJ2-5	.	CASSRNSQETQYF	TGCGCCAGCAGCCGAAATTCCCAAGAGACCCAGTACTTC
TRBV19	TRBD1	TRBJ1-1	.	CASSPVGQGSRDTEAFF	TGTGCCAGTAGTCCCGTGGGACAGGGGAGTAGGGACACTGAAGCTTTCTTT
TRBV6-4	.	TRBJ2-1	.	CASSEGLANDEQFF	TGTGCCAGCAGTGAAGGGCTAGCGAACGATGAGCAGTTCTTC
TRBV7-9	.	TRBJ1-6	.	CASSLGWVDSPLHF	TGTGCCAGCAGCTTAGGCTGGGTGGATTCACCCCTCCACTTT
TRBV9	.	TRBJ2-1	.	CASTAAHWGEQFF	TGTGCCAGCACCGCGGCCCATTGGGGTGAGCAGTTCTTC
TRBV6-2/TRBV6-3	.	TRBJ1-5	.	CASSYHTGIGHF	TGTGCCAGCAGTTACCACACAGGGATCGGGCATTTT
TRBV6-5	TRBD1	TRBJ2-7	.	CASKTGQGPSYEQYF	TGTGCCAGCAAGACAGGACAGGGGCCCTCCTACGAGCAGTACTTC
TRBV2	TRBD2	TRBJ2-1	.	CASSESSGLYNEQFF	TGTGCCAGCAGTGAATCTAGCGGGCTCTACAATGAGCAGTTCTTC
TRBV28	TRBD1	TRBJ1-5	.	CASSQDRGRQPQHF	TGTGCCAGCAGCCAAGACAGGGGGCGACAGCCCCAGCATTTT
TRBV2	.	TRBJ1-1	once	CASSENTPMAEAFF	TGTGCCAGCAGTGAAAACACACCGATGGCTGAAGCTTTCTTT
TRBV2	TRBD2	TRBJ2-1	.	CASSELSGGATNEQFF	TGTGCCAGCAGTGAACTTAGCGGGGGGGCCACCAATGAGCAGTTCTTC
TRBV5-6	.	TRBJ1-6	.	CASSLRQYNSPLHF	TGTGCCAGCAGCTTGCGTCAGTATAATTCACCCCTCCACTTT
TRBV12-3/TRBV12-4	.	TRBJ1-1	.	CASSFQGNTEAFF	TGTGCCAGCAGTTTCCAGGGGAACACTGAAGCTTTCTTT
TRBV18	.	TRBJ1-1	.	CASSQPTVNTEAFF	TGTGCCAGCTCACAACCGACAGTGAACACTGAAGCTTTCTTT
TRBV4-2	TRBD2	TRBJ2-3	.	CASSQTGGISDTQYF	TGTGCCAGCAGCCAAACGGGAGGGATCTCAGATACGCAGTATTTT
TRBV19	.	TRBJ2-1	.	CASSSSIVSYNEQFF	TGTGCCAGTAGTTCGTCGATAGTCTCCTACAATGAGCAGTTCTTC
TRBV7-9	.	TRBJ1-2	.	CASSLSGVLADTF	TGTGCCAGCAGCTTGTCGGGGGTTTTAGCCGACACCTTC
TRBV4-1	TRBD2	TRBJ2-1	.	CASSQDGGRTSRNNEQFF	TGCGCCAGCAGCCAAGATGGGGGGAGGACTAGTAGGAACAATGAGCAGTTCTTC
TRBV6-5	.	TRBJ1-4	once	CASRPDTEKLFF	TGTGCCAGCAGACCCGACACGGAAAAACTGTTTTTT
TRBV29-1	.	TRBJ1-3	.	CSVVGGNTIYF	TGCAGCGTTGTTGGGGGAAACACCATATATTTT
TRBV11-3	.	TRBJ2-3	.	CASSLVTAGDTQYF	TGTGCCAGCAGCTTAGTTACCGCGGGAGATACGCAGTATTTT
TRBV11-2	.	TRBJ2-3	.	CASSSGPQGPLDTQYF	TGTGCCAGCAGCTCCGGACCTCAAGGCCCCCTCGATACGCAGTATTTT
TRBV19	.	TRBJ1-1	.	CASSPMNTEAFF	TGTGCCAGTAGCCCCATGAACACTGAAGCTTTCTTT
TRBV5-1	.	TRBJ2-3	.	CASSWRATGRVFTDTQYF	TGCGCCAGCAGCTGGAGGGCGACAGGGAGAGTCTTCACAGATACGCAGTATTTT
TRBV15	.	TRBJ1-4	.	CATSRGTVNEKLFF	TGTGCCACCAGCAGAGGGACAGTTAATGAAAAACTGTTTTTT
TRBV30	TRBD1	TRBJ1-1	.	CAWKLQGSNTEAFF	TGTGCCTGGAAATTACAGGGGTCGAACACTGAAGCTTTCTTT